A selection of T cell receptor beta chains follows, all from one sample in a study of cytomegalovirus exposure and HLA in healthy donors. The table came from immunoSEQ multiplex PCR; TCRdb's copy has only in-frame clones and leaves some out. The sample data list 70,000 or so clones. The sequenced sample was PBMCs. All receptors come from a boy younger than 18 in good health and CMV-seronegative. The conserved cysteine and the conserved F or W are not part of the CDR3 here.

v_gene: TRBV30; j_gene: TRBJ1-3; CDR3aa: AWSTSASGNTIY
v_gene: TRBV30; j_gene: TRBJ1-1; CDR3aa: AWSEGEAEAF
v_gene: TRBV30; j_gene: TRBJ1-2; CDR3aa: AWRATGLGDYGYT
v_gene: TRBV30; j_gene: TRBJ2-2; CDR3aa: AWRGQGDTGELF
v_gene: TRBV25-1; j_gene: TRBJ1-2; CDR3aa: ASSGPGTTGYT
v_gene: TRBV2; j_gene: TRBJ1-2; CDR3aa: ASSARGGHYGYT
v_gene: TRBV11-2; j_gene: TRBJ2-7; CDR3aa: ASSGDRVYEQY
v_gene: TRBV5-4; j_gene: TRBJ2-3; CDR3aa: ASSLPISGSTDTQY
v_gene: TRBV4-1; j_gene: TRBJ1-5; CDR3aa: ASSRLTGGANQPQH
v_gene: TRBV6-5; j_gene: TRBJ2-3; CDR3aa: ASHVTGGDTQY
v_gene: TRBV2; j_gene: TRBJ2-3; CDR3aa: ADRRGTDTQY
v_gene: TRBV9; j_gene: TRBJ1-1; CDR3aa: ASSVAAGNTEAF
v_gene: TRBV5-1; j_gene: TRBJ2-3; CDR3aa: ASSLRTGTGSTDTQY
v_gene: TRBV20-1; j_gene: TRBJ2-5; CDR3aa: SAPSRETQY
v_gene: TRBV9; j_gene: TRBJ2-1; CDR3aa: ASSVARTGDRNEQF
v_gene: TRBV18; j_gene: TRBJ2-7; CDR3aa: ASSPIRTSGNYEQY
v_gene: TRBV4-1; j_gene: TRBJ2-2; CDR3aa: ASSQGGGRDGTGELF
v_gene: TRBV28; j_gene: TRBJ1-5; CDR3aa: ASSPRPGDRNQPQH
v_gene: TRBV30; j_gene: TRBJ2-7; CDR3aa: AWRADSSPVYEQY
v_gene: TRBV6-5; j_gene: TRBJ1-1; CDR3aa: ASRARTRNTEAF
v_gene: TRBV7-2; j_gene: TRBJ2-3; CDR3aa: ASSPGGEYTQY
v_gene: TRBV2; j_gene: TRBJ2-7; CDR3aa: ASSALAGGPYEQY
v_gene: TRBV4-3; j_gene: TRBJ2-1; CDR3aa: ASSQDPRGAYNEQF
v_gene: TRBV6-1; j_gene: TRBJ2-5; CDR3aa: ASSERTGFLETQY
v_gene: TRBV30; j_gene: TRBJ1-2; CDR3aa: AWEEQGSVYGYT
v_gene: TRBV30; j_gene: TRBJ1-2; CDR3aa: AWRDPKGAEGYT
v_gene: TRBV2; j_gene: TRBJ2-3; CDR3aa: ASREGQASTDTQY
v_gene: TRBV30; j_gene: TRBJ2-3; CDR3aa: ARGVAGATDTQY
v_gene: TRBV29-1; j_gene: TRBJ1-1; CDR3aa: SVPGSYTEDF
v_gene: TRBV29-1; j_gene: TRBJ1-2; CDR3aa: SVGSANYGYT
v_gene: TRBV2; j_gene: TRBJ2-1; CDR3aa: ASSPTRPGLAGNEQF
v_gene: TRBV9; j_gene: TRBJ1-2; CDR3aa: ASSSPGGAGYGYT
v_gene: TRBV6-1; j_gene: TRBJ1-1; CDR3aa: ASSRTGQNTEAF
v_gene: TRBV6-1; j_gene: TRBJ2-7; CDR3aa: ASSEWGGIPYEQY
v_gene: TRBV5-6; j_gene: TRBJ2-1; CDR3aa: ASSFQGLQF
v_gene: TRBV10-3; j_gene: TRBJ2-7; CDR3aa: AITERSPSGYEQY
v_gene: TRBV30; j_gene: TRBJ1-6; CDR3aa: AWSGQGHSPLH
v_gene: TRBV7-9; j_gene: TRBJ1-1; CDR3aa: ASSFSNTEAF
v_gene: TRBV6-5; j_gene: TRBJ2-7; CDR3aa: ASSHRNAYEQY
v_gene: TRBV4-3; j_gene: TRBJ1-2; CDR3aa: ASSQDRAGITNYGYT
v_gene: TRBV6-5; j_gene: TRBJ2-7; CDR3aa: ASSRVAGVSYEQY
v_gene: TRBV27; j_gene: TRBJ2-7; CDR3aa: ASSLQGSSYEQY
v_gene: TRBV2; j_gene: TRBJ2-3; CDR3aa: ASSEQGITDTQY